The rows below give T cell receptor beta chains drawn from one sample of a study of beta chain features in type 1 diabetes. Assay used: immunoSEQ multiplex PCR; TCRdb lists only in-frame clones, some missing. The data hold under 400,000 clones, with around 12% observed a single time. The material sequenced was naive CD4+ T cells from blood. The origin of the receptors is a woman aged 18-29 years with type 1 diabetes. Each CDR3 is given with its conserved first and last residue. A D gene is named only where the DNA matches it firmly. Clone size is shown for a subset of rows, as once, few, many or a class of expanded clone.

J	V	size	D	CDR3	DNA
TRBJ2-7	TRBV7-9	few	.	CASRSLDSYEQYF	TGTGCCAGCAGGTCTTTAGATTCCTACGAGCAGTACTTC
TRBJ2-2	TRBV5-1	.	.	CASSSRQANTGELFF	TGCGCCAGCAGCTCCCGACAGGCGAACACCGGGGAGCTGTTTTTT
TRBJ2-1	TRBV18	.	.	CASSPSDLVSNEQFF	TGTGCCAGCTCACCTTCGGATCTAGTCTCCAATGAGCAGTTCTTC
TRBJ2-3	TRBV14	few	.	CASSQEFRGRDTQYF	TGTGCCAGCAGCCAAGAATTCCGGGGGAGGGATACGCAGTATTTT
TRBJ1-5	TRBV18	.	.	CASSFDRHNQPQHF	TGTGCCAGCTCATTCGACAGACACAATCAGCCCCAGCATTTT
TRBJ2-3	TRBV7-9	few	TRBD2	CASSLRRGVTDTQYF	TGTGCCAGCAGCTTAAGGCGGGGGGTCACAGATACGCAGTATTTT
TRBJ1-4	TRBV10-3	.	.	CAISESTGANEKLFF	TGTGCCATCAGTGAGTCCACAGGAGCTAATGAAAAACTGTTTTTT
TRBJ2-7	TRBV28	.	TRBD1	CASRVGGTGYYEQYF	TGTGCCAGCAGGGTTGGGGGGACAGGGTACTACGAGCAGTACTTC
TRBJ1-1	TRBV7-2	.	TRBD1	CASSMGQGVTEAFF	TGTGCCAGCAGCATGGGACAGGGGGTCACTGAAGCTTTCTTT
TRBJ2-1	TRBV9	few	.	CASSVRSGDLYGEQFF	TGTGCCAGCAGCGTCCGTAGCGGAGATCTTTATGGGGAGCAGTTCTTC
TRBJ2-7	TRBV6-6	few	.	CASSPNDRPPYEQYF	TGTGCCAGCAGTCCCAATGACAGACCCCCCTACGAGCAGTACTTC
TRBJ2-1	TRBV5-4	few	TRBD2	CASSLAGGNEQFF	TGTGCCAGCAGCTTGGCGGGGGGCAATGAGCAGTTCTTC
TRBJ1-1	TRBV4-3	few	TRBD1	CASSQGSGGAEAFF	TGCGCCAGCAGCCAAGGCTCAGGGGGAGCTGAAGCTTTCTTT
TRBJ2-7	TRBV5-1	few	TRBD2	CASSLASGTYEQYF	TGCGCCAGCAGCTTGGCTAGCGGGACCTACGAGCAGTACTTC
TRBJ1-6	TRBV6-6	.	TRBD1	CASSPYDRAHSHRF	TGTGCCAGCAGTCCTTACGACAGGGCGCACAGCCATAGATTT
TRBJ1-2	TRBV5-6	.	.	CASSLAGRDGYTF	TGTGCCAGCAGCTTGGCCGGCAGGGATGGCTACACCTTC
TRBJ2-1	TRBV15	few	.	CATSRDLLGSSYNEQFF	TGTGCCACCAGCAGAGATCTTCTGGGGAGCTCCTACAATGAGCAGTTCTTC
TRBJ2-5	TRBV2	.	.	CASSKDTEETQYF	TGTGCCAGCAGTAAGGACACCGAGGAGACCCAGTACTTC
TRBJ2-1	TRBV11-2	few	.	CASRDSAGSSYNEQFF	TGTGCCAGCAGGGACTCGGCGGGTAGCTCCTACAATGAGCAGTTCTTC
TRBJ1-2	TRBV4-2	.	TRBD1	CASSQTGQGALGYTF	TGTGCCAGCAGCCAAACGGGACAGGGGGCCTTGGGCTACACCTTC
TRBJ1-2	TRBV11-2	few	TRBD1	CASSLLGQEHYGYTF	TGTGCCAGCAGCCTGCTGGGACAGGAGCACTATGGCTACACCTTC
TRBJ1-2	TRBV11-3	.	.	CASSLRAGHGYTF	TGTGCCAGCAGCTTAAGGGCGGGGCATGGCTACACCTTC
TRBJ2-3	TRBV10-3	few	TRBD2	CAISGTSGTDTQYF	TGTGCCATCAGTGGGACTAGCGGCACAGATACGCAGTATTTT
TRBJ2-7	TRBV29-1	.	.	CSVAGLRTYEQYF	TGCAGCGTTGCGGGACTTAGAACCTACGAGCAGTACTTC